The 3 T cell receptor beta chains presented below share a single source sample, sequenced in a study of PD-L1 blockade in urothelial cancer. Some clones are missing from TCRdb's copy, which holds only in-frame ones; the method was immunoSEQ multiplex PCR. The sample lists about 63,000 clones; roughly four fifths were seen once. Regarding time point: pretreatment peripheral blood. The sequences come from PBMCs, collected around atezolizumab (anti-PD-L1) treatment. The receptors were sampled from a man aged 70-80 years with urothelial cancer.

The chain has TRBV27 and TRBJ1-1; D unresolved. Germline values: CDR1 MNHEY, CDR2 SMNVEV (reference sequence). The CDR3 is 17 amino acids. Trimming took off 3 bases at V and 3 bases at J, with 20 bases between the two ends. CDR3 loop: CASSFSGGLGRDTEAFF. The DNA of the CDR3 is TGTGCCAGCAGTTTCTCGGGAGGACTAGGTCGGGACACTGAAGCTTTCTTT.

CDR3: CASSLGSSTGELFF. The CDR3 DNA is TGTGCCAGCAGCCTAGGGAGCTCCACCGGGGAGCTGTTTTTT. V and J are TRBV11-2 and TRBJ2-2; TRBD2 might be the D (5 bases). The CDR3 is 14 residues long. Deletions cut 5 bases from V and 4 bases from J, with 11 bases between. Germline V gene data show CDR1 as SGHAT and CDR2 as FQNNGV.

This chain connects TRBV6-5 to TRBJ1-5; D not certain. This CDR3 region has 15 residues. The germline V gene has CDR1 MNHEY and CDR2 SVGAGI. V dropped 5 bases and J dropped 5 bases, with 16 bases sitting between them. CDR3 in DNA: TGTGCCAGCAGTCCCACCCCCGATAGTTATCAGCCCCAGCATTTT. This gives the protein CASSPTPDSYQPQHF.